These 13 T cell receptor beta chains originate from one sample sequenced in a study of vaccination and CD4 T cells after COVID-19. The antigens for these receptors are not known. Cultured CD4+ T cell DNA was sequenced using the Oncomine TCR Beta short-read assay. TCRdb re-called the PCR reads through MiXCR, storing one row per CDR3 protein. The table lists just under 9,000 distinct CDR3 sequences, around 56% of them singletons. Described treatment: roughly 10-day PBMC culture with coronavirus spike peptide pools or control peptides (ViraFEST assay). The sequencing input was CD4+ T cells from blood, cultured in vitro. The receptors originated from a human donor who had recovered from COVID-19.

This chain uses TRBV21-1 with TRBJ1-2; the table's TRBD1 call for D was not verified on the DNA. TRBV21-1 is assigned pseudogene status. The CDR3 sequence is 13 residues long. In nucleotides, the CDR3 is TGTGCCAGCAGCACGCAGGGGGGGGATGGCTACACCTTC. Amino acid sequence: CASSTQGGDGYTF.

This chain connects TRBV5-6 to TRBJ1-2; D unresolved. V was pared by 1 base and J by 0 bases, with 16 bases between. Germline V lookup: CDR1 SGHDT, CDR2 YYEEEE. CDR3 length equals 17 residues. DNA of the CDR3: TGTGCCAGCAGCTTGAAAGCCAGGCCTGAAGCTAACTATGGCTACACCTTC. It yields the protein CASSLKARPEANYGYTF.

CDR3 residues: CASSEMGQGGKLFF. The CDR3, as DNA: TGTGCCAGCAGTGAAATGGGACAGGGGGGTAAACTGTTTTTT. This chain connects TRBV2 to TRBJ1-4, with 11 bases identical to TRBD1. This CDR3 has 14 residues. Germline V gene sequence: CDR1 SNHLY, CDR2 FYNNEI. The ends lost 2 bases at V and 11 bases at J; junction bases unmatched: 4.

The CDR3 DNA reads as TGTGCCAGCAGCTCCGGGGGGACCTACAATGAGCAGTTCTTC. It specifies CASSSGGTYNEQFF. V usage is TRBV11-2 and J usage is TRBJ2-1, with 7 bases that match TRBD2. The germline V gene has CDR1 SGHAT and CDR2 FQNNGV. After removal of 4 bases from V and 2 bases from J, the junction contained 2 bases not matched to a gene. This CDR3 region has 14 residues. Combining the CDR3 with reference TRBV11-2 and TRBJ2-1 gives the whole variable domain EAGVAQSPRYKIIEKRQSVAFWCNPISGHATLYWYQQILGQGPKLLIQFQNNGVVDDSQLPKDRFSAERLKGVDSTLKIQPAKLEDSAVYLCASSSGGTYNEQFFGPGTRLTVL.

This clonotype appeared a few times. The chain uses TRBV20-1 and TRBJ2-1; 7 nucleotides match TRBD2. The CDR3 length is 15 residues. V trimming: 3 bases; J trimming: 4 bases; junction bases outside the gene matches: 9. Germline values: CDR1 DFQATT, CDR2 SNEGSKA (reference sequence). CDR3 loop: CSASGLAESYNEQFF. The DNA of the CDR3 is TGCAGTGCTAGTGGCCTAGCGGAAAGTTACAATGAGCAGTTCTTC.

This chain connects TRBV20-1 to TRBJ1-4; possible D gene TRBD1, 6 bases. V lost 6 bases to trimming and J lost 0 bases, with 14 bases between them. The germline CDR1 and CDR2 sequences are DFQATT and SNEGSKA (reference sequence). CDR3 length equals 15 residues. DNA for the CDR3: TGCAGTGCCAGGGGTAGGAGGGCAACTAATGAAAAACTGTTTTTT. Translating gives CSARGRRATNEKLFF.

This clonotype occurred once. The V gene is TRBV19, the J gene TRBJ1-1, with D possibly being TRBD1 (5 bases). V shed 7 bases and J shed 1 base, with 10 bases lying between them. CDR3 size: 13 residues. In germline, CDR1 is LNHDA, CDR2 SQIVND (reference sequence). CDR3 region: CASNTGANTEAFF. CDR3 nucleotide sequence: TGTGCCAGTAATACAGGAGCGAACACTGAAGCTTTCTTT.

This chain links TRBV5-1 with TRBJ1-2, with 9 nucleotides matching TRBD1. V shed 4 bases and J 4 bases; nucleotides not matched to a gene: 8. Per germline, CDR1 SGHRS and CDR2 YFSETQ. The CDR3 has 15 residues. CDR3 in amino acids: CASSPWDRAGYGYTF. As DNA, the CDR3 is TGCGCCAGCAGCCCATGGGACAGGGCAGGCTATGGCTACACCTTC.

The chain employs TRBV10-1 and TRBJ2-3; no clear D. This CDR3 is 14 amino acids long. The V end was cut by 0 bases, the J end by 0 bases, with 4 bases between. Per the germline V gene, CDR1 is WNHNN and CDR2 is SYGVQD (reference sequence). CDR3 amino acids: CASSESRSTDTQYF. Here the CDR3 DNA reads TGCGCCAGCAGTGAGTCGAGGAGCACAGATACGCAGTATTTT.

The chain joins TRBV6-2 or TRBV6-3 to TRBJ1-4, with D uncertain. Trimming removed 6 bases from V and 2 bases from J, with 16 bases in between. This CDR3 has 16 residues. From germline, CDR1 is MNHEY and CDR2 SVGEGT. The CDR3 protein is CASSSIPRGTNEKLFF. The CDR3 bases are TGTGCCAGCAGCTCAATCCCACGAGGCACTAATGAAAAACTGTTTTTT.

This sequence joins TRBV7-2 and TRBJ2-2; D gene uncertain. Germline CDR1 SGHTA, CDR2 FQGNSA. The CDR3 runs to 16 residues. V was shortened by 4 bases and J by 5 bases, with 17 bases between the two germline ends. CDR3 amino acids: CASSSVKAGRTGELFF. The CDR3 coding sequence is TGTGCCAGCAGCTCGGTAAAGGCAGGACGGACCGGGGAGCTGTTTTTT.

In DNA form, the CDR3 reads TGTGCCAGCAGCATCAGCCAGGGACTAGCGGGAGCTGAGCAGTACTTC. Its translation is CASSISQGLAGAEQYF. This sequence joins TRBV27 and TRBJ2-7; 14 bases are a match to TRBD2. Germline CDR1 and CDR2: MNHEY and SMNVEV (reference sequence). The CDR3 loop spans 16 amino acids. V was clipped by 6 bases and J by 7 bases; unmatched bases: 11.

The chain couples TRBV5-1 to TRBJ2-5, with 11 bases aligning to TRBD1. Germline V gene data show CDR1 as SGHRS and CDR2 as YFSETQ. The CDR3 sequence is 17 residues long. With 0 bases clipped from V and 5 bases from J, the junction kept 9 bases outside the gene matches. Here the CDR3 reads CASSLGAGQGARETQYF. CDR3 coding DNA: TGCGCCAGCAGCTTGGGTGCCGGACAGGGGGCTAGGGAGACCCAGTACTTC.